The 17 T cell receptor beta chains below come from one sample, sequenced in a study of beta chain features in type 1 diabetes. Sequenced material consisted of expressed TCRB transcripts (all of the isolated RNA was reverse transcribed). The method was immunoSEQ multiplex PCR; TCRdb's version includes in-frame clones alone and lacks a portion of them. The profile covers around 58,000 clones, with about 60% appearing a single time and around 2.2% taken by the ten largest. Sequences were obtained from Tregs from blood. These receptors all come from a woman under 30 in good health.

V gene TRBV7-9 combines with J gene TRBJ1-4; D is unclear. Germline V gene data show CDR1 as SEHNR and CDR2 as FQNEAQ (reference sequence). Between the trimmed V and J ends, which lost 3 bases and 0 bases, there was a span of 8 bases. This CDR3 region has 15 residues. CDR3 residues: CASSFGTATNEKLFF. In DNA, the CDR3 is TGTGCCAGCAGCTTTGGAACAGCAACTAATGAAAAACTGTTTTTT.

This chain links TRBV2 with TRBJ2-5, with 7 bases lining up with TRBD2. The CDR3 spans 15 residues. CDR1 SNHLY and CDR2 FYNNEI come from the germline V gene. V shed 7 bases and J 3 bases; nucleotides not matched to a gene: 11. In DNA form, the CDR3 reads TGTGCCAGCAACGGTGCTAGCGGTCCCGAAGAGACCCAGTACTTC. Translated: CASNGASGPEETQYF. Full variable domain (remainder filled in from reference TRBV2 and TRBJ2-5): EPEVTQTPSHQVTQMGQEVILRCVPISNHLYFYWYRQILGQKVEFLVSFYNNEISEKSEIFDDQFSVERPDGSNFTLKIRSTKLEDSAMYFCASNGASGPEETQYFGPGTRLLVL.

V gene TRBV7-9 combines with J gene TRBJ1-5; tentatively, D is TRBD1 (5 bases). Trimming took off 5 bases at V and 6 bases at J, with 14 bases between the two ends. The CDR3 totals 14 residues. Germline values: CDR1 SEHNR, CDR2 FQNEAQ (reference sequence). As DNA, the CDR3 is TGTGCCAGCAGCCAAAGTGACGGGGGTCAGCCCCAGCATTTT. Translating it yields CASSQSDGGQPQHF.

The V gene is TRBV6-6, the J gene TRBJ2-1; 10 bases align to TRBD2. This CDR3 comprises 14 residues. CDR1 MNHNY and CDR2 SVGAGI come from the germline V gene (reference sequence). Losses at the gene ends were 5 bases for V and 6 bases for J; bases not matched to a gene: 4. CDR3 nucleotide sequence: TGTGCCAGCAGTCGACTAGCGGGTACCAATGAGCAGTTCTTC. This translates into CASSRLAGTNEQFF.

This clone was seen a few times. The chain carries TRBV6-6 and TRBJ2-1; TRBD2 aligns across 7 bases. V shed 6 bases, J shed 4 bases, and the junction held 12 bases outside the gene matches. CDR1 is MNHNY and CDR2 is SVGAGI in the germline V gene (reference sequence). This CDR3 has 16 amino acids. DNA of the CDR3: TGTGCCAGCAGCCCTCGGGGTAGCGGGTCTTACAATGAGCAGTTCTTC. It yields the protein CASSPRGSGSYNEQFF.

The rearrangement uses TRBV2 and TRBJ2-3, with D possibly matching TRBD2 (5 bases). V was cut by 7 bases and J by 7 bases, with 15 bases left in between. This CDR3 contains 13 residues. Germline CDR1 and CDR2: SNHLY and FYNNEI. The CDR3 bases are TGTGCCAGCATTAGCGAGGGTACGAATACGCAGTATTTT. Translation: CASISEGTNTQYF.

CDR3 in amino acids: CASSLDSNTEAFF. The CDR3 nucleotides are TGTGCCAGTAGCCTCGACAGCAACACTGAAGCTTTCTTT. This rearrangement joins TRBV19 to TRBJ1-1; tentatively, D is TRBD1 (5 bases). The CDR3 spans 13 residues. The germline V and J ends were trimmed by 6 bases and 2 bases, with 10 bases remaining between them. CDR1 is LNHDA and CDR2 is SQIVND in the germline V gene (reference sequence). The full variable domain, in which reference TRBV19 and TRBJ1-1 provide the parts outside the CDR3, is DGGITQSPKYLFRKEGQNVTLSCEQNLNHDAMYWYRQDPGQGLRLIYYSQIVNDFQKGDIAEGYSVSREKKESFPLTVTSAQKNPTAFYLCASSLDSNTEAFFGQGTRLTVV.

The rearrangement joins TRBV20-1 to TRBJ2-1, with 8 bases aligning to TRBD2. The CDR3 covers 10 residues. V was clipped by 4 bases and J by 12 bases; unmatched bases: 2. The germline V gene has CDR1 DFQATT and CDR2 SNEGSKA (reference sequence). The CDR3 protein is CSAIGTRQFF. CDR3 nucleotides: TGCAGTGCTATCGGGACTAGGCAGTTCTTC.

The J gene is TRBJ1-1, the V gene TRBV7-9; D is undetermined. The V gene's germline CDR1 is SEHNR and CDR2 FQNEAQ (reference sequence). The CDR3 spans 12 residues. The V and J ends lost 1 base and 8 bases respectively, with 8 bases between them. CDR3 bases: TGTGCCAGCAGCTTAGAAATCGGGGAAGCTTTCTTT. Its protein is CASSLEIGEAFF.

The chain has TRBV5-1 and TRBJ1-1; 7 bases fit TRBD1. The CDR3 covers 15 residues. From germline, CDR1 is SGHRS and CDR2 YFSETQ. V was clipped by 0 bases and J by 7 bases; unmatched bases: 9. This CDR3 reads CASSLELMQGGEAFF. The CDR3 DNA reads as TGCGCCAGCAGCTTGGAACTAATGCAGGGGGGTGAAGCTTTCTTT.

The sample holds a few counts of this clone. The chain carries TRBV7-2 and TRBJ1-6; tentatively, D is TRBD1 (5 bases). The germline V gene has CDR1 SGHTA and CDR2 FQGNSA. The V and J ends lost 3 bases and 10 bases respectively, with 13 bases between them. This CDR3 contains 14 residues. CDR3 in amino acids: CASSFRQRSSPLHF. CDR3 sequence (DNA): TGTGCCAGCAGCTTCCGACAGAGGTCGTCACCCCTCCACTTT.

V gene TRBV6-1 combines with J gene TRBJ1-5; D is uncertain. V lost 1 base and J lost 7, with 11 bases in between. Germline loops: CDR1 MNHNS, CDR2 SASEGT. This CDR3 has 14 amino acids. CDR3 sequence reads: CASSEGAGRQPQHF. The DNA for the CDR3 is TGTGCCAGCAGTGAAGGGGCTGGGAGGCAGCCCCAGCATTTT.

This chain connects TRBV9 to TRBJ2-5, with 7 bases lining up with TRBD2. The CDR3 is made up of 15 amino acids. The trim removed 4 bases at V and 2 bases at J, leaving 8 bases unmatched. The V gene's germline CDR1 is SGDLS and CDR2 YYNGEE. As DNA, the CDR3 is TGTGCCAGCAGCTCCCGAGGAGCGGGGCAAGAGACCCAGTACTTC. Its translation: CASSSRGAGQETQYF.

This clone was counted a few times. This chain uses TRBV4-2 with TRBJ2-1; 11 positions match TRBD2. Germline trimming cut 3 bases from V and 5 bases from J; bases unmatched to any gene: 6. The CDR3 length is 16 residues. CDR1 is LGHNA, CDR2 YNFKEQ, per germline. CDR3 nucleotide sequence: TGTGCCAGCAGCCAGGTTACTAGCGGGGGCCACAATGAGCAGTTCTTC. Protein sequence: CASSQVTSGGHNEQFF.

The J gene is TRBJ1-4, the V gene TRBV6-5, with 8 bases identical to TRBD1. V shed 4 bases, J shed 7 bases, and the junction held 5 bases outside the gene matches. In germline, CDR1 is MNHEY, CDR2 SVGAGI. There are 14 residues in the CDR3. The CDR3 DNA follows: TGTGCCAGCAGTTTTGGACAGGGAGGTGAAAAACTGTTTTTT. Translating gives CASSFGQGGEKLFF.

The V call is TRBV13, the J call TRBJ2-1, with 7 bases identical to TRBD2. CDR1 and CDR2 (germline): PRHDT, FYEKMQ (reference sequence). The V gene end was trimmed by 3 bases and the J gene end by 7 bases; junction bases not matched to a gene: 15. This CDR3 region has 17 residues. The CDR3 protein is CASSFSALGLAVNEQFF. In DNA, the CDR3 is TGTGCCAGCAGCTTCAGTGCCCTTGGGCTAGCGGTTAATGAGCAGTTCTTC.

This clone came up a few times. J is TRBJ1-3 and V is TRBV30; D unclear. Germline CDR1 reads GTSNPN; CDR2 reads SVGIG (reference sequence). V was cut by 3 bases and J by 0 bases, with 3 bases left in between. The CDR3 extends over 12 amino acids. DNA for the CDR3: TGTGCCTGGAGCCTCTCTGGAAACACCATATATTTT. It is translated as CAWSLSGNTIYF.